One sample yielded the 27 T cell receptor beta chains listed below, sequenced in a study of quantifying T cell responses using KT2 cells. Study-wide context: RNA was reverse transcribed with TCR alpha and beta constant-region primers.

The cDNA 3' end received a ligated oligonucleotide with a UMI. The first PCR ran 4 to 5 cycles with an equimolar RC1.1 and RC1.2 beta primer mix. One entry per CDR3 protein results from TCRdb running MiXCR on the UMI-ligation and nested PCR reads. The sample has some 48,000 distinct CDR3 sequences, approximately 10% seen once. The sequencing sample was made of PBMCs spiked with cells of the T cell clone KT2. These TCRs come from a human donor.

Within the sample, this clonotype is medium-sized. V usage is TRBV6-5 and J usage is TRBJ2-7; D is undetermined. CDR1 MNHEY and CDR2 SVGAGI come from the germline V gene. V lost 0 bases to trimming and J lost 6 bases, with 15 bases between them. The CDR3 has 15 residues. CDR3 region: CASSYSLDKVSEQYF. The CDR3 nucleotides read TGTGCCAGCAGTTACTCGCTAGACAAGGTCTCCGAGCAGTACTTC.

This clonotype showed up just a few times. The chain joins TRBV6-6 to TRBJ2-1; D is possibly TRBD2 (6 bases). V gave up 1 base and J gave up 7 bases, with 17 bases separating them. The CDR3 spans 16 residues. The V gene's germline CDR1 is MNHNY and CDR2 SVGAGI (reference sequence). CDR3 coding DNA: TGTGCCAGCAGTTACTACCGCGGGGAAGATCTGAATGAGCAGTTCTTC. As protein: CASSYYRGEDLNEQFF.

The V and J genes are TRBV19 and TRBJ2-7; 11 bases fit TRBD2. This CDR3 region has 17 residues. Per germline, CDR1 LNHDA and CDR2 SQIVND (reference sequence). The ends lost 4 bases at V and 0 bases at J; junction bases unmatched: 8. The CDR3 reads CASSTASGGMSSYEQYF. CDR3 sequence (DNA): TGTGCCAGTAGTACGGCTAGCGGGGGGATGAGCTCCTACGAGCAGTACTTC.

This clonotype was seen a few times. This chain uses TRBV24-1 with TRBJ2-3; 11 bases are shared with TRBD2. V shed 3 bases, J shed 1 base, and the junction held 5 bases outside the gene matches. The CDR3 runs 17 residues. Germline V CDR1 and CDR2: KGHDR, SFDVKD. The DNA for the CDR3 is TGTGCCACCAGTGATCCGGGACTAGCGGTTGGCACAGATACGCAGTATTTT. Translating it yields CATSDPGLAVGTDTQYF.

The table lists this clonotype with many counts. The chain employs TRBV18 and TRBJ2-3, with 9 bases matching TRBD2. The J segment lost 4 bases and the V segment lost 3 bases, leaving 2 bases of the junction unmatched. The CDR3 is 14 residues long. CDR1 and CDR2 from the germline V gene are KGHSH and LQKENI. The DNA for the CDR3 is TGTGCCAGCTCACCGGTAGCGGGAGCAGATACGCAGTATTTT. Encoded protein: CASSPVAGADTQYF.

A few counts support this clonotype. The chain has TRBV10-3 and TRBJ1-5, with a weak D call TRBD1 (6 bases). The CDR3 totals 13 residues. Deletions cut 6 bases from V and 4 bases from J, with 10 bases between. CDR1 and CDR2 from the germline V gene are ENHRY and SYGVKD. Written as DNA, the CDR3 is TGTGCCATCAGATTGGACAGTAATCAGCCCCAGCATTTT. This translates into CAIRLDSNQPQHF.

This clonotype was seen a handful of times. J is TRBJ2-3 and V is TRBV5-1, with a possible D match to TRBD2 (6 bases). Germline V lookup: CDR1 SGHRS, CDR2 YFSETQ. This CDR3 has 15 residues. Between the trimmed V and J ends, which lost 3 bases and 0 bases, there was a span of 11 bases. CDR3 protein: CASSSSSASTDTQYF. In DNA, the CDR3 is TGCGCCAGCAGCTCTTCTAGCGCTAGCACAGATACGCAGTATTTT.

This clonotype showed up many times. The CDR3 DNA is TGCGCCAGCGCCCTCTACGAGCAGTACTTC. It specifies CASALYEQYF. The genes are TRBV5-1 and TRBJ2-7; D gene ambiguous. The length of the CDR3 is 10 residues. The germline CDR1 and CDR2 sequences are SGHRS and YFSETQ. V was trimmed by 7 bases and J by 3 bases, leaving 5 bases between them.

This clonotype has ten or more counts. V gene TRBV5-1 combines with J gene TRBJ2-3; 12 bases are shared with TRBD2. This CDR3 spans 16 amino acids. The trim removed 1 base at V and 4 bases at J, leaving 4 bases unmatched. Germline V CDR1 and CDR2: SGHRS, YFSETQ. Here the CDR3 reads CASSLPLAGGADTQYF. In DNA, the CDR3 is TGCGCCAGCAGCTTGCCACTAGCGGGGGGTGCAGATACGCAGTATTTT.

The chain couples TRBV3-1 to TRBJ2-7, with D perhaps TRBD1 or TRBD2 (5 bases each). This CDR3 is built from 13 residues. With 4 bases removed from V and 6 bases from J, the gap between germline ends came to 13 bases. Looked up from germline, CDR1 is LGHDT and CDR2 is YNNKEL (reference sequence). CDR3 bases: TGTGCCAGCAGCCTGGGGTATGGGGGCGAGCAGTACTTC. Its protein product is CASSLGYGGEQYF.

The CDR3 loop reads CASSPLRTTNVYEQYF. The CDR3 region has the DNA TGTGCCAGCTCACCCCTACGGACCACGAATGTCTACGAGCAGTACTTC. The rearrangement joins TRBV18 to TRBJ2-7; D call uncertain. CDR1 and CDR2 (germline): KGHSH, LQKENI. This CDR3 has 16 residues. V gave up 3 bases and J gave up 3 bases, with 18 bases separating them.

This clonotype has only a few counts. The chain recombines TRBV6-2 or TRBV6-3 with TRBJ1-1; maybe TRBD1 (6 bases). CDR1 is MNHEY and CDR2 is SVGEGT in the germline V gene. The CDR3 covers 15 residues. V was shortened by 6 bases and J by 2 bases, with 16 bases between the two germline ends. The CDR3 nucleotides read TGTGCCAGCAGCGGACAGAACAACTTAAACACTGAAGCTTTCTTT. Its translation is CASSGQNNLNTEAFF.

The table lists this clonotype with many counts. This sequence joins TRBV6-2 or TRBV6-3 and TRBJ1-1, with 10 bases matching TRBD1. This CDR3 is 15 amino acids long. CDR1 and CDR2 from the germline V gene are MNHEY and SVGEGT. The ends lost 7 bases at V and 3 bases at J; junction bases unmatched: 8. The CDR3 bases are TGTGCCAGCACTTTGACAGGGGGCGCGGACACTGAAGCTTTCTTT. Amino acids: CASTLTGGADTEAFF.

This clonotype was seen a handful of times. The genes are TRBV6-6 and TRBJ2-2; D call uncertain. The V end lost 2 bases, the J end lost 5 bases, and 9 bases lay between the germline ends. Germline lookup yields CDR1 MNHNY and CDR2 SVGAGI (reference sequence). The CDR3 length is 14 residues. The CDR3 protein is CASSYTDRTGELFF. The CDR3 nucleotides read TGTGCCAGCAGTTACACAGATCGGACCGGGGAGCTGTTTTTT.

The CDR3 DNA reads TGTGCCAGCAGCTTCAGAACCCGGACTAGTCTCCATGAGCAGTTCTTC. It codes for CASSFRTRTSLHEQFF. The J gene is TRBJ2-1, the V gene TRBV9; TRBD2 matches 7 bases. The J segment lost 8 bases and the V segment lost 4 bases, leaving 15 bases of the junction unmatched. Germline values: CDR1 SGDLS, CDR2 YYNGEE. There are 16 residues in the CDR3. Drawing the rest from reference TRBV9 and TRBJ2-1, the complete variable domain is DSGVTQTPKHLITATGQRVTLRCSPRSGDLSVYWYQQSLDQGLQFLIQYYNGEERAKGNILERFSAQQFPDLHSELNLSSLELGDSALYFCASSFRTRTSLHEQFFGPGTRLTVL.

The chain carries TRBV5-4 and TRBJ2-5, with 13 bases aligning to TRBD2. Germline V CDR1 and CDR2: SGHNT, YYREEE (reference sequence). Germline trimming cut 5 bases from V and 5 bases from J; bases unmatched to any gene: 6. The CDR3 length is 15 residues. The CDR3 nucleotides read TGTGCCAGCAGTGGACTAGCGGGGGAATCTGAGACCCAGTACTTC. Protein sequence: CASSGLAGESETQYF.

DNA for the CDR3: TGTGCCAGCAGGACCGGGACAGGGTCAAAAGAGACCCAGTACTTC. Amino acids: CASRTGTGSKETQYF. The chain joins TRBV6-1 to TRBJ2-5; 9 bases line up with TRBD1. The CDR3 totals 15 residues. Looked up from germline, CDR1 is MNHNS and CDR2 is SASEGT. The V and J ends lost 6 bases and 3 bases, in that order; junction bases with no gene match: 8.

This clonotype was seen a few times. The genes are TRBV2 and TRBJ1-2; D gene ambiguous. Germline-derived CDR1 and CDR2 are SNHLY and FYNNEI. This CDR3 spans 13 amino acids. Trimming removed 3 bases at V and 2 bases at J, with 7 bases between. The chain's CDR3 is CASSDSQNYGYTF. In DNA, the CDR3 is TGTGCCAGCAGTGATAGTCAGAACTATGGCTACACCTTC. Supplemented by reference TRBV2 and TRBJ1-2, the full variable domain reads EPEVTQTPSHQVTQMGQEVILRCVPISNHLYFYWYRQILGQKVEFLVSFYNNEISEKSEIFDDQFSVERPDGSNFTLKIRSTKLEDSAMYFCASSDSQNYGYTFGSGTRLTVV.

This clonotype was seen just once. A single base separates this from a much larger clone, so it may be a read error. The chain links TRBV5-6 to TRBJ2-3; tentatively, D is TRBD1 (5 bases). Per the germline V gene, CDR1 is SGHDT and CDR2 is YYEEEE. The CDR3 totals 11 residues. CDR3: CVSSVTATQYF. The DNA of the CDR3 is TGTGTCAGCAGCGTGACAGCTACGCAGTATTTT.

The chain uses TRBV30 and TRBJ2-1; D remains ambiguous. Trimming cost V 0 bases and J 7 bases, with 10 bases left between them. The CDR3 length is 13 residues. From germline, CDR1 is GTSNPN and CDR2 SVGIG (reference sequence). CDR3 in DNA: TGTGCCTGGAGTGTAAAAGCTGGGAATGAGCAGTTCTTC. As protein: CAWSVKAGNEQFF.

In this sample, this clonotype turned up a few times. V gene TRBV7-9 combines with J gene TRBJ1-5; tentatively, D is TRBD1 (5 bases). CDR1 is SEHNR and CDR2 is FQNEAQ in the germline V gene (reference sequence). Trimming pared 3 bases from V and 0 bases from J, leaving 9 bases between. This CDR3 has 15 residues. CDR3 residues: CASSFWGLSNQPQHF. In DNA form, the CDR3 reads TGTGCCAGCAGCTTCTGGGGACTTAGCAATCAGCCCCAGCATTTT.

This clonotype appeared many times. CDR3 in DNA: TGTGCCAGCGGGCGGCTAGCGGGAGCGCATGAGCAGTTCTTC. This encodes CASGRLAGAHEQFF. The rearrangement uses TRBV6-2 or TRBV6-3 and TRBJ2-1; 10 bases are shared with TRBD2. The J segment lost 8 bases and the V segment lost 8 bases, leaving 9 bases of the junction unmatched. Germline CDR1 reads MNHEY; CDR2 reads SVGEGT. The CDR3 runs 14 residues.

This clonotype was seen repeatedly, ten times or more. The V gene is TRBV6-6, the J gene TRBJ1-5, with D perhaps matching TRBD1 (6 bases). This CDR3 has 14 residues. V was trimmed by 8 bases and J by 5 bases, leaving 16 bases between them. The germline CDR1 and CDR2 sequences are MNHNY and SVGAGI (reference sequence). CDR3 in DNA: TGTGCCAGCTCCCCAGAGGGGGGGCATCAGCCCCAGCATTTT. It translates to CASSPEGGHQPQHF.

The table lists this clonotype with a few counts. The CDR3 here is CASSQGPTGGQPQHF. DNA for the CDR3: TGTGCCAGCAGCCAAGGCCCGACCGGGGGTCAGCCCCAGCATTTT. The chain couples TRBV3-1 to TRBJ1-5; possible D gene TRBD1, 5 bases. The CDR3 sequence is 15 residues long. Germline V CDR1 and CDR2: LGHDT, YNNKEL (reference sequence). Trimming left V 1 base short and J 6 bases short, with 13 bases between.

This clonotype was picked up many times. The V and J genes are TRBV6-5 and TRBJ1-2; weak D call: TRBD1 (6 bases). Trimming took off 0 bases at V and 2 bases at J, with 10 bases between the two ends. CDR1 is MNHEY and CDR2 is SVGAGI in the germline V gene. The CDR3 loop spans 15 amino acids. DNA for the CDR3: TGTGCCAGCAGTTACTCGATTCAGGGGAACTATGGCTACACCTTC. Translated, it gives CASSYSIQGNYGYTF.

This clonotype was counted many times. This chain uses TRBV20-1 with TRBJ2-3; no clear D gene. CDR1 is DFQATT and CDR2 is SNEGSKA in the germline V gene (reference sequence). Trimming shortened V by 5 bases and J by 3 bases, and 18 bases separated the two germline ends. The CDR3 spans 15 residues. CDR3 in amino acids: CSAPPPALGTDTQYF. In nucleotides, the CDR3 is TGCAGTGCTCCCCCCCCGGCGTTGGGGACAGATACGCAGTATTTT.

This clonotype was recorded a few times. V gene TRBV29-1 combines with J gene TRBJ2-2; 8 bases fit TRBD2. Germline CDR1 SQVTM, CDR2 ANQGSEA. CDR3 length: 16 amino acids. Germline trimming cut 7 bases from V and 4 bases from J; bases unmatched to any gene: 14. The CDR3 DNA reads TGCAGCGCGGGCGATACGGGGGGGCCGCGCACCGGGGAGCTGTTTTTT. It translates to CSAGDTGGPRTGELFF.